Below are 10 T cell receptor beta chains sequenced from a single sample in a study of radiation and T cells in renal cell carcinoma. The time point: blood 2 weeks post-SBRT. This sample's treatment: 15 Gy SBRT to primary tumor, nephrectomy 4 weeks later. TCRdb's table, derived via immunoSEQ multiplex PCR, lists solely in-frame clones and lacks some. The table lists tens of thousands of clones, around 85% of them singletons. This sample comprised blood, obtained from a patient whose treatment included radiotherapy and nephrectomy. The receptors come from a woman between 45 and 60 years old with renal cell carcinoma.

As DNA, the CDR3 is TGTGCCAGCAGCTTAATGCAGACGAGCACTGAAGCTTTCTTT. It translates to CASSLMQTSTEAFF. The chain uses TRBV11-2 and TRBJ1-1; D gene uncertain. The CDR3 has 14 residues. The germline V gene encodes CDR1 SGHAT and CDR2 FQNNGV. V shed 2 bases and J shed 4 bases, with 11 bases lying between them. Full variable domain (missing parts from reference TRBV11-2 and TRBJ1-1): EAGVAQSPRYKIIEKRQSVAFWCNPISGHATLYWYQQILGQGPKLLIQFQNNGVVDDSQLPKDRFSAERLKGVDSTLKIQPAKLEDSAVYLCASSLMQTSTEAFFGQGTRLTVV.

V gene TRBV7-8 combines with J gene TRBJ2-1; weak D call: TRBD2 (6 bases). The germline CDR1 and CDR2 sequences are SGHVS and FQNEAQ. This CDR3 spans 13 amino acids. Deletions cut 5 bases from V and 8 bases from J, with 13 bases between. CDR3 sequence reads: CASSTSTGDEQFF. Written as DNA, the CDR3 is TGTGCCAGCAGCACTTCTACGGGGGATGAGCAGTTCTTC.

J is TRBJ1-1 and V is TRBV2, with 10 positions matching TRBD1. The CDR3 consists of 14 residues. From germline, CDR1 is SNHLY and CDR2 FYNNEI. V shed 6 bases, J shed 5 bases, and the junction held 6 bases outside the gene matches. CDR3 loop: CASSGQGEGTEAFF. The CDR3 nucleotides are TGTGCCAGCAGCGGACAGGGGGAAGGAACTGAAGCTTTCTTT.

This chain uses TRBV10-1 with TRBJ2-2, with unresolved D. V was clipped by 8 bases and J by 5 bases, with 15 bases between them. The CDR3 contains 14 residues. CDR1 is WNHNN and CDR2 is SYGVQD in the germline V gene (reference sequence). The CDR3 protein is CASGGPPKTGELFF. The CDR3 nucleotides are TGCGCCAGCGGCGGACCCCCAAAAACCGGGGAGCTGTTTTTT.

V and J are TRBV28 and TRBJ1-5, with 9 nucleotides matching TRBD1. CDR3 length: 19 amino acids. The ends lost 6 bases at V and 3 bases at J; junction bases unmatched: 18. The germline V gene encodes CDR1 MDHEN and CDR2 SYDVKM. The CDR3: CASSQTWTGELGVNQPQHF. DNA of the CDR3: TGTGCCAGCAGCCAAACATGGACAGGGGAGCTGGGAGTCAATCAGCCCCAGCATTTT.

The chain uses TRBV9 and TRBJ1-3, with 7 bases identical to TRBD1. The CDR3 is 16 amino acids. The germline gives CDR1 SGDLS, CDR2 YYNGEE. The V and J ends lost 4 bases and 9 bases, in that order; junction bases with no gene match: 16. The DNA for the CDR3 is TGTGCCAGCAGCATTCGCGCAGGAGGGGGCTATGGCACCATATATTTT. Translating it yields CASSIRAGGGYGTIYF.

In nucleotides, the CDR3 is TGTGCCAGCAGCGATGGCCCGGGACTAGCTGCCTACGAGCAGTACTTC. As protein: CASSDGPGLAAYEQYF. The genes are TRBV5-4 and TRBJ2-7; TRBD2 aligns across 9 bases. Germline CDR1 and CDR2: SGHNT and YYREEE (reference sequence). This CDR3 is 16 amino acids long. V trimming: 4 bases; J trimming: 2 bases; junction bases outside the gene matches: 10. The full variable domain, its missing parts supplied by reference TRBV5-4 and TRBJ2-7, is ETGVTQSPTHLIKTRGQQVTLRCSSQSGHNTVSWYQQALGQGPQFIFQYYREEENGRGNFPPRFSGLQFPNYSSELNVNALELDDSALYLCASSDGPGLAAYEQYFGPGTRLTVT.

This clone was found a few times. The gene calls are TRBV9 and TRBJ1-1; no firm D call. CDR3 size: 15 residues. Germline loops: CDR1 SGDLS, CDR2 YYNGEE. V was pared by 4 bases and J by 1 base, with 14 bases between. CDR3 nucleotide sequence: TGTGCCAGCAGCCCCACCCTTACAGAGAACACTGAAGCTTTCTTT. Its protein product is CASSPTLTENTEAFF.

This clone was counted a few times. V and J are TRBV28 and TRBJ1-2; possible D gene TRBD1, 6 bases. The V end was cut by 3 bases, the J end by 4 bases, with 9 bases between. In germline, CDR1 is MDHEN, CDR2 SYDVKM. This CDR3 is 13 amino acids long. CDR3 in DNA: TGTGCCAGCAGTTTTGCAGGGGCCTATGGCTACACCTTC. Translated: CASSFAGAYGYTF.

The chain joins TRBV10-1 to TRBJ1-2; D is undetermined. This CDR3 region has 12 residues. V gave up 3 bases and J gave up 4 bases, with 6 bases separating them. The germline gives CDR1 WNHNN, CDR2 SYGVQD (reference sequence). CDR3 in amino acids: CASSDGPYGYTF. The CDR3 nucleotides read TGCGCCAGCAGTGACGGACCCTATGGCTACACCTTC.